The 25 T cell receptor beta chains given below trace back to one sample, sequenced in a study of T cell clusters in autoimmune cytopenias. TRB was amplified from about 270 ng of peripheral blood genomic DNA per sample. One tube held mixed TRB-A and TRB-B primer pools for touch-down PCR. With the multiplex PCR reads reprocessed, TCRdb shows one record per CDR3 protein and no DNA. There are 5,000 to 6,500 distinct CDR3 sequences in the sample, with roughly 5% held by the top ten. Sample: peripheral blood. These receptors originate from a human donor with an autoimmune cytopenia or autoimmune hepatitis (not recorded which).

This clonotype is labeled medium-sized based on frequency. The chain joins TRBV18 to TRBJ2-3. CDR3 length: 15 amino acids. Germline loops: CDR1 KGHSH, CDR2 LQKENI. CDR3 in amino acids: CASSPEVSSGDTQYF. The entire variable domain, with the rest obtained from reference TRBV18 and TRBJ2-3, is as follows: NAGVMQNPRHLVRRRGQEARLRCSPMKGHSHVYWYRQLPEEGLKFMVYLQKENIIDESGMPKERFSAEFPKEGPSILRIQQVVRGDSAAYFCASSPEVSSGDTQYFGPGTRLTVL.

The genes are TRBV5-5 and TRBJ1-1; TCRdb gives TRBD1 as the D gene, but with no DNA this cannot be confirmed. The germline V gene has CDR1 SGHKS and CDR2 YYEKEE (reference sequence). The CDR3 has 17 amino acids. The CDR3 sequence: CASSYLSRGDPNTEAFF.

CDR3 sequence reads: CASSLQGSYNEQFF. V usage is TRBV11-2 and J usage is TRBJ2-1; TCRdb returns TRBD1, unconfirmable since there is no DNA. There are 14 residues in the CDR3. CDR1 is SGHAT, CDR2 FQNNGV, per germline.

This clonotype is labeled medium-sized (0.01 to 0.1%) based on frequency. The chain has TRBV19 and TRBJ2-2; the TRBD2 assignment by TCRdb is unverifiable without DNA. The CDR3 runs to 16 residues. Germline values: CDR1 LNHDA, CDR2 SQIVND (reference sequence). CDR3 in amino acids: CASKGTSGLNTGELFF.

This clonotype is identified as medium-sized from frequency. The chain is built from TRBV10-3 and TRBJ2-7; TCRdb indicates TRBD1, and absent DNA this call remains unverified. CDR1 and CDR2 (germline): ENHRY, SYGVKD. The CDR3 is 13 residues long. The CDR3 region is CAISEGRVDEQYF.

V usage is TRBV4-2 and J usage is TRBJ2-2; absent DNA, TCRdb's TRBD2 call cannot be checked. Germline assignment: CDR1 LGHNA and CDR2 YNFKEQ. The CDR3 length is 16 residues. The CDR3 reads CASSQVVAGLGGELFF.

This clonotype is identified as medium-sized from frequency. The V call is TRBV6-5, the J call TRBJ1-2; TCRdb gives TRBD1 as the D gene, but with no DNA this cannot be confirmed. The CDR3 is 15 residues long. From germline, CDR1 is MNHEY and CDR2 SVGAGI. This chain's CDR3 is CASSYSPDRAYGYTF.

In terms of frequency, this clonotype is medium-sized. The chain employs TRBV29-1 and TRBJ2-7; without DNA, the TCRdb call of TRBD1 cannot be checked. The CDR3 sequence is 12 residues long. Germline values: CDR1 SQVTM, CDR2 ANQGSEA. CDR3 loop: CSVEGVGGEQYF.

Frequency places this clonotype as medium-sized (0.01 to 0.1%). The V gene is TRBV5-1, the J gene TRBJ1-4; checking the TCRdb D call of TRBD1 is not possible without DNA. This CDR3 has 14 amino acids. From germline, CDR1 is SGHRS and CDR2 YFSETQ. The CDR3 spells CASSWGGQKEKLFF.

Measured by frequency, this clonotype is medium-sized. V is TRBV6-2 or TRBV6-3 and J is TRBJ1-5; TCRdb's D call of TRBD1 is untestable without DNA. The CDR3 length is 15 residues. CDR1 and CDR2 (germline): MNHEY, SVGEGT. CDR3 amino acids: CASSHLSRDNQPQHF.

This sequence joins TRBV19 and TRBJ2-5; the D gene TCRdb calls, TRBD2, cannot be checked with no DNA. This CDR3 spans 14 amino acids. Germline-derived CDR1 and CDR2 are LNHDA and SQIVND (reference sequence). The CDR3 sequence: CASSKRDLGGTQYF.

The chain joins TRBV20-1 to TRBJ2-1; the D call of TRBD2 rests on TCRdb alone, since no DNA is present to check it. Germline V lookup: CDR1 DFQATT, CDR2 SNEGSKA (reference sequence). CDR3 length: 12 amino acids. The CDR3 sequence is CSAWGGEGEQFF.

This clonotype ranks as medium-sized in terms of frequency. This chain joins TRBV12-3 or TRBV12-4 and TRBJ1-5. The CDR3 sequence is 15 residues long. The CDR3 reads CASSFSGAANQPQHF.

This rearrangement joins TRBV5-4 to TRBJ2-1; TCRdb selects TRBD2, and the lack of DNA leaves this call unchecked. Germline V gives CDR1 SGHNT, CDR2 YYREEE (reference sequence). The CDR3 length is 14 residues. CDR3 protein: CASTPGGSSNEQFF.

The chain links TRBV7-2 to TRBJ1-5. The CDR3 runs 13 residues. From germline, CDR1 is SGHTA and CDR2 FQGNSA. Here the CDR3 reads CASSLQPNQPQHF.

This clonotype ranks as medium-sized (0.01 to 0.1%) in terms of frequency. The chain joins TRBV19 to TRBJ1-5; TCRdb names TRBD1, which stays unverified in the absence of DNA. This CDR3 is built from 15 residues. Looked up from germline, CDR1 is LNHDA and CDR2 is SQIVND (reference sequence). The CDR3 loop reads CASSVGHFSNQPQHF.

This clonotype is identified as medium-sized from frequency. The genes are TRBV5-5 and TRBJ1-4. The CDR3 runs 16 residues. CDR1 is SGHKS and CDR2 is YYEKEE in the germline V gene (reference sequence). The CDR3 loop is CASSLAGGTTNEKLFF.

The chain carries TRBV6-5 and TRBJ1-1. Germline values: CDR1 MNHEY, CDR2 SVGAGI. This CDR3 has 15 residues. CDR3 sequence: CASRSRMWYGIEAFF.

Judged by frequency, this clonotype is medium-sized. This rearrangement joins TRBV12-3 or TRBV12-4 to TRBJ1-2; the TCRdb D gene call, TRBD1, has no DNA to confirm it. The CDR3 contains 16 residues. The CDR3 is CASSLIVWDSVYGYTF.

By frequency, this clonotype registers medium-sized. CDR3 region: CASSRGLSTDTQYF. The rearrangement uses TRBV7-9 and TRBJ2-3; absent DNA, TCRdb's TRBD2 call cannot be checked. This CDR3 is built from 14 residues. Germline V CDR1 and CDR2: SEHNR, FQNEAQ (reference sequence).

The V and J genes are TRBV5-1 and TRBJ2-1. Per germline, CDR1 SGHRS and CDR2 YFSETQ. The CDR3 consists of 15 residues. The CDR3: CASSLVTVLNNEQFF.

By frequency, this clonotype registers medium-sized. CDR3 sequence: CSVIYRGVEGYTF. The chain employs TRBV29-1 and TRBJ1-2; TCRdb's assignment of TRBD1 cannot be checked, as there is no DNA. Germline-derived CDR1 and CDR2 are SQVTM and ANQGSEA. CDR3 length: 13 residues.

CDR3 residues: CASTLRGLKNTEAFF. The rearrangement joins TRBV13 to TRBJ1-1; no DNA is available, so the TRBD1 call from TCRdb remains unchecked. Germline CDR1 PRHDT, CDR2 FYEKMQ (reference sequence). CDR3 length: 15 amino acids.

This clonotype registers medium-sized by frequency. The rearrangement links TRBV6-6 to TRBJ2-1; the TCRdb D gene call, TRBD1, has no DNA to confirm it. CDR1 MNHNY and CDR2 SVGAGI come from the germline V gene (reference sequence). The CDR3 runs to 19 residues. CDR3 loop: CASSPGGTGGAERYNEQFF.

The chain has TRBV5-1 and TRBJ2-6. The CDR3 is 14 amino acids. Germline loops: CDR1 SGHRS, CDR2 YFSETQ. CDR3 sequence: CASSQGRGANVLTF. The full variable domain, its missing parts supplied by reference TRBV5-1 and TRBJ2-6, is KAGVTQTPRYLIKTRGQQVTLSCSPISGHRSVSWYQQTPGQGLQFLFEYFSETQRNKGNFPGRFSGRQFSNSRSEMNVSTLELGDSALYLCASSQGRGANVLTFGAGSRLTVL.